This TCR beta chain was captured in a study of blood T cell repertoires in COVID-19. Study at large: Some COVID-19 samples were acute and others convalescent; all came from the United States, Italy and Spain. T cells, B-cell-depleted T cells, or PBMCs provided the cDNA or gDNA that served as material.

The CDR3 runs to 15 residues. The V gene end was trimmed by 5 bases and the J gene end by 3 bases; junction bases not matched to a gene: 7. Germline V gene lookup returns CDR1 SGHAT and CDR2 FQNNGV. This clone was observed a handful of times. Source study methods: Reference gene primer amplification gave nucleated cell count estimates. TCRdb's copy holds only in-frame clones and misses some; the assay was immunoSEQ multiplex PCR. From that table come the V and J calls and clone size; the DNA was used to work out D and trimming. The table shows 150,000 to 200,000 clones, with roughly 76% occurring only once.

V is TRBV11-2 and J is TRBJ1-3, with 7 bases aligning to TRBD1. This TCR was sampled from a woman in her forties or fifties with active or convalescent COVID-19. Sample: peripheral blood. For the CDR3, the DNA is TGTGCCAGCAGCGACGACAGGGCGTTTGGAAACACCATATATTTT. As protein: CASSDDRAFGNTIYF.